This T cell receptor (beta chain) was recorded in a study of cytomegalovirus exposure and HLA in healthy donors. Study-wide points: Later analysis demonstrated an association between a missense DCLRE1C variant and TCR beta V- and J-gene trimming.

Use of 60 Vbeta and 13 Jbeta primers characterized the PCR. The table came from immunoSEQ multiplex PCR; TCRdb's copy has only in-frame clones and leaves some out. Among under 60,000 clones listed, approximately 80% were seen once. This clone was seen only once. Its antigen remains unidentified. CDR3 length: 12 residues. The germline V gene has CDR1 MNHNS and CDR2 SASEGT. V was pared by 7 bases and J by 8 bases, with 14 bases between. The clonotype comes from a man aged 50 to 60 in good health and CMV-seronegative. The source material was PBMCs. The chain joins TRBV6-1 to TRBJ1-1, with D maybe TRBD1 (5 bases). CDR3 region: CASTSWGGEAFF. CDR3 bases: TGTGCCAGCACTTCCTGGGGGGGAGAAGCTTTCTTT.